The 21 T cell receptor beta chains given below trace back to one sample, sequenced in a study of blood T cells in healthy people across ages. Sample-barcoded 5' priming and a J-beta primer mix drove a second PCR of about 7 to 12 cycles. TCRdb re-called the 5' RACE reads through MiXCR, storing one row per CDR3 protein. This table has 600,000 to 1,000,000 distinct CDR3 sequences, just under 25% appearing once. The data also belong to a second study, concerning T cells of mothers and their children.

The sample consisted of blood. The receptor set was obtained from a boy aged 10-17 years in good health.

This clonotype showed up just a few times. The rearrangement joins TRBV21-1 to TRBJ2-5; no check of the table's D call, TRBD1, against the DNA was made. The J call may be wrong; the DNA end is better matched by TRBJ2-1. TRBV21-1 is noted as a pseudogene. The CDR3 consists of 13 residues. The CDR3 loop reads CASSKTRQNEQFF. The DNA of the CDR3 is TGTGCCAGCAGCAAAACCCGACAGAATGAGCAGTTCTTC.

The chain carries TRBV20-1 and TRBJ2-1; 7 nucleotides line up with TRBD2. Looked up from germline, CDR1 is DFQATT and CDR2 is SNEGSKA (reference sequence). This CDR3 comprises 14 residues. With V trimmed by 3 bases and J by 6 bases, 8 bases remained unmatched. Written as DNA, the CDR3 is TGCAGTGCTAGTGGCGGGAGTTTACCCAATGAGCAGTTCTTC. Its translation: CSASGGSLPNEQFF.

This clonotype was recorded a few times. This sequence joins TRBV12-3 or TRBV12-4 and TRBJ2-3; 9 bases align to TRBD2. The CDR3 loop spans 16 amino acids. The trim removed 3 bases at V and 6 bases at J, leaving 10 bases unmatched. The CDR3 loop is CASSFGLAGLRDTQYF. CDR3 sequence (DNA): TGTGCCAGCAGTTTTGGGCTAGCGGGACTCAGGGATACGCAGTATTTT.

This clonotype has just a few counts. The gene calls are TRBV20-1 and TRBJ2-3; perhaps TRBD2 as D (6 bases). This CDR3 has 18 residues. The germline CDR1 and CDR2 sequences are DFQATT and SNEGSKA (reference sequence). Trimming left V 3 bases short and J 0 bases short, with 22 bases between. The CDR3 DNA follows: TGCAGTGCTAGCGGGAGAGGTTTTTCTTCAGTAAGCACAGATACGCAGTATTTT. Amino acids: CSASGRGFSSVSTDTQYF.

This clonotype has only a few counts. V usage is TRBV28 and J usage is TRBJ1-2, with no clear D. Trimming removed 3 bases from V and 1 base from J, with 12 bases in between. Germline V CDR1 and CDR2: MDHEN, SYDVKM. This CDR3 has 15 amino acids. The DNA for the CDR3 is TGTGCCAGCAGTTTCAGTTTCGAGGTTAACTATGGCTACACCTTC. It translates to CASSFSFEVNYGYTF.

This clonotype was counted a few times. This chain joins TRBV4-3 and TRBJ2-7; D is perhaps TRBD2 (6 bases). The CDR3 covers 15 residues. Trimming left V 0 bases short and J 3 bases short, with 12 bases between. CDR1 and CDR2 from the germline V gene are LGHNA and YSLEER. The CDR3 nucleotides are TGCGCCAGCAGCCAAGATGGGGGGAACGGCTACGAGCAGTACTTC. This sequence encodes CASSQDGGNGYEQYF.

The rearrangement uses TRBV7-8 and TRBJ2-1, with 12 nucleotides matching TRBD2. V was pared by 5 bases and J by 2 bases, with 4 bases of the junction left unmatched. CDR3 size: 16 residues. Germline V gene data show CDR1 as SGHVS and CDR2 as FQNEAQ. CDR3 loop: CASSDLAGGAYNEQFF. The CDR3 DNA reads TGTGCCAGCAGCGATCTAGCGGGAGGGGCCTACAATGAGCAGTTCTTC.

The V call is TRBV2, the J call TRBJ2-7; a possible D gene is TRBD1 (6 bases). The CDR3 loop spans 15 amino acids. Trimming removed 2 bases at V and 6 bases at J, with 17 bases between. In germline, CDR1 is SNHLY, CDR2 FYNNEI. As DNA, the CDR3 is TGTGCCAGCAGTGAACTGTGGGCAGGGGCCTCCGAGCAGTACTTC. Protein: CASSELWAGASEQYF.

This clonotype was seen a few times. The chain is built from TRBV3-1 and TRBJ1-4; D not certain. CDR3 length: 16 amino acids. V shed 4 bases and J shed 0 bases, with 12 bases lying between them. The germline CDR1 and CDR2 sequences are LGHDT and YNNKEL (reference sequence). CDR3 sequence: CASSPYRPATNEKLFF. Here the CDR3 DNA reads TGTGCCAGCAGCCCTTATAGGCCTGCAACTAATGAAAAACTGTTTTTT.

This clonotype was detected a few times. Germline and junction disagree at one end, which may indicate a read error. The chain combines TRBV7-7 with TRBJ2-1; unclear D gene. CDR1 and CDR2 (germline): SSHAT, FNYEAQ (reference sequence). CDR3 length: 13 residues. The CDR3 DNA reads as TGTGCTAGCAGCTTAGAGGAAAGCGTAGAGCAGTTCTTC. Protein product: CASSLEESVEQFF.

This clonotype was detected only a few times. This chain uses TRBV2 with TRBJ1-3; tentatively, D is TRBD1 (5 bases). Looked up from germline, CDR1 is SNHLY and CDR2 is FYNNEI. The CDR3 extends over 14 amino acids. The V end was cut by 7 bases, the J end by 0 bases, with 10 bases between. The DNA of the CDR3 is TGTGCCAGCATGGGGGTTAACTCTGGAAACACCATATATTTT. This gives the protein CASMGVNSGNTIYF.

The chain employs TRBV7-2 and TRBJ1-5; D is ambiguous. This CDR3 contains 14 residues. CDR1 SGHTA and CDR2 FQGNSA come from the germline V gene. Trimming pared 5 bases from V and 2 bases from J, leaving 10 bases between. The CDR3 protein is CASSKESGNQPQHF. CDR3 coding DNA: TGTGCCAGCAGCAAGGAGTCGGGCAATCAGCCCCAGCATTTT.

Only a few counts were recorded for this clonotype. The V gene is TRBV28, the J gene TRBJ1-1; D is undetermined. Trimming took 8 bases from V and 4 from J, leaving 17 bases between them. Germline V gene lookup returns CDR1 MDHEN and CDR2 SYDVKM. The CDR3 contains 14 residues. CDR3 residues: CASLLRMGGTEAFF. CDR3 sequence (DNA): TGTGCCAGCCTCCTAAGGATGGGTGGCACTGAAGCTTTCTTT.

The chain carries TRBV5-6 and TRBJ2-2, with 7 nucleotides matching TRBD1. This CDR3 has 18 residues. V lost 4 bases and J lost 4; bases outside the gene matches: 16. Per germline, CDR1 SGHDT and CDR2 YYEEEE. CDR3 coding DNA: TGTGCCAGCAGCCAAAGAAACAGGGGTAGTTGGCGCACCGGGGAGCTGTTTTTT. This codes for CASSQRNRGSWRTGELFF.

This chain joins TRBV20-1 and TRBJ2-3, with TRBD2 identical over 10 bases. Germline lookup yields CDR1 DFQATT and CDR2 SNEGSKA (reference sequence). Trimming took 3 bases from V and 9 from J; bases not matched to a gene: 15. CDR3 length: 16 residues. CDR3: CSARNLAGGLTDTQYF. DNA for the CDR3: TGCAGTGCTAGGAATTTAGCGGGGGGACTCACGGACACGCAGTATTTT.

The rearrangement uses TRBV29-1 and TRBJ1-1; tentatively, D is TRBD1 (6 bases). The CDR3 contains 16 residues. V gave up 4 bases and J gave up 0 bases, with 18 bases separating them. The germline gives CDR1 SQVTM, CDR2 ANQGSEA. CDR3: CSVGQRDKQMNTEAFF. DNA of the CDR3: TGCAGCGTTGGGCAAAGGGACAAACAGATGAACACTGAAGCTTTCTTT.

Here the CDR3 DNA reads TGTGCCAGCATCGGGGGAGGTATCTACGAGCAGTACTTC. Translation: CASIGGGIYEQYF. The V gene is TRBV2, the J gene TRBJ2-5; D is perhaps TRBD2 (6 bases). The end of the DNA aligns better with TRBJ2-7, so the J call may be wrong. Germline lookup yields CDR1 SNHLY and CDR2 FYNNEI. This CDR3 comprises 13 residues.

This clonotype appeared a few times. The chain joins TRBV20-1 to TRBJ1-5; unclear D gene. Looked up from germline, CDR1 is DFQATT and CDR2 is SNEGSKA (reference sequence). Trimming cost V 5 bases and J 1 base, with 18 bases left between them. The CDR3 consists of 16 residues. This chain's CDR3 is CSAGPGFVGSNQPQHF. The DNA for the CDR3 is TGCAGTGCTGGACCGGGGTTTGTGGGGAGCAATCAGCCCCAGCATTTT.

This clonotype showed up many times. This rearrangement joins TRBV7-9 to TRBJ2-5, with TRBD2 matching over 8 bases. The CDR3 has 14 amino acids. Trimming took 3 bases from V and 5 from J; bases not matched to a gene: 5. Germline-derived CDR1 and CDR2 are SEHNR and FQNEAQ (reference sequence). In DNA form, the CDR3 reads TGTGCCAGCAGCTTGCGGGGGGATGGGGAGACCCAGTACTTC. Residues: CASSLRGDGETQYF.

For this clonotype: At one end the junction does not follow the germline gene, possibly because of a read error. CDR3 region: CASSLINIGELFF. Here the CDR3 DNA reads TGTGCCAGCAGCTTAATTAACATCGGGGAGCTGTTTTTT. This chain links TRBV11-2 with TRBJ2-2, with no clear D. This CDR3 is built from 13 residues. Germline values: CDR1 SGHAT, CDR2 FQNNGV.

This chain joins TRBV4-1 and TRBJ2-7, with 9 nucleotides matching TRBD2. Unmatched junction bases numbered 12, after V lost 2 bases and J lost 4 bases. Per germline, CDR1 MGHRA and CDR2 YSYEKL. CDR3 length: 17 amino acids. CDR3: CASSQSDVAGVNYEQYF. The CDR3 DNA is TGCGCCAGCAGCCAAAGTGACGTAGCGGGAGTTAATTACGAGCAGTACTTC.